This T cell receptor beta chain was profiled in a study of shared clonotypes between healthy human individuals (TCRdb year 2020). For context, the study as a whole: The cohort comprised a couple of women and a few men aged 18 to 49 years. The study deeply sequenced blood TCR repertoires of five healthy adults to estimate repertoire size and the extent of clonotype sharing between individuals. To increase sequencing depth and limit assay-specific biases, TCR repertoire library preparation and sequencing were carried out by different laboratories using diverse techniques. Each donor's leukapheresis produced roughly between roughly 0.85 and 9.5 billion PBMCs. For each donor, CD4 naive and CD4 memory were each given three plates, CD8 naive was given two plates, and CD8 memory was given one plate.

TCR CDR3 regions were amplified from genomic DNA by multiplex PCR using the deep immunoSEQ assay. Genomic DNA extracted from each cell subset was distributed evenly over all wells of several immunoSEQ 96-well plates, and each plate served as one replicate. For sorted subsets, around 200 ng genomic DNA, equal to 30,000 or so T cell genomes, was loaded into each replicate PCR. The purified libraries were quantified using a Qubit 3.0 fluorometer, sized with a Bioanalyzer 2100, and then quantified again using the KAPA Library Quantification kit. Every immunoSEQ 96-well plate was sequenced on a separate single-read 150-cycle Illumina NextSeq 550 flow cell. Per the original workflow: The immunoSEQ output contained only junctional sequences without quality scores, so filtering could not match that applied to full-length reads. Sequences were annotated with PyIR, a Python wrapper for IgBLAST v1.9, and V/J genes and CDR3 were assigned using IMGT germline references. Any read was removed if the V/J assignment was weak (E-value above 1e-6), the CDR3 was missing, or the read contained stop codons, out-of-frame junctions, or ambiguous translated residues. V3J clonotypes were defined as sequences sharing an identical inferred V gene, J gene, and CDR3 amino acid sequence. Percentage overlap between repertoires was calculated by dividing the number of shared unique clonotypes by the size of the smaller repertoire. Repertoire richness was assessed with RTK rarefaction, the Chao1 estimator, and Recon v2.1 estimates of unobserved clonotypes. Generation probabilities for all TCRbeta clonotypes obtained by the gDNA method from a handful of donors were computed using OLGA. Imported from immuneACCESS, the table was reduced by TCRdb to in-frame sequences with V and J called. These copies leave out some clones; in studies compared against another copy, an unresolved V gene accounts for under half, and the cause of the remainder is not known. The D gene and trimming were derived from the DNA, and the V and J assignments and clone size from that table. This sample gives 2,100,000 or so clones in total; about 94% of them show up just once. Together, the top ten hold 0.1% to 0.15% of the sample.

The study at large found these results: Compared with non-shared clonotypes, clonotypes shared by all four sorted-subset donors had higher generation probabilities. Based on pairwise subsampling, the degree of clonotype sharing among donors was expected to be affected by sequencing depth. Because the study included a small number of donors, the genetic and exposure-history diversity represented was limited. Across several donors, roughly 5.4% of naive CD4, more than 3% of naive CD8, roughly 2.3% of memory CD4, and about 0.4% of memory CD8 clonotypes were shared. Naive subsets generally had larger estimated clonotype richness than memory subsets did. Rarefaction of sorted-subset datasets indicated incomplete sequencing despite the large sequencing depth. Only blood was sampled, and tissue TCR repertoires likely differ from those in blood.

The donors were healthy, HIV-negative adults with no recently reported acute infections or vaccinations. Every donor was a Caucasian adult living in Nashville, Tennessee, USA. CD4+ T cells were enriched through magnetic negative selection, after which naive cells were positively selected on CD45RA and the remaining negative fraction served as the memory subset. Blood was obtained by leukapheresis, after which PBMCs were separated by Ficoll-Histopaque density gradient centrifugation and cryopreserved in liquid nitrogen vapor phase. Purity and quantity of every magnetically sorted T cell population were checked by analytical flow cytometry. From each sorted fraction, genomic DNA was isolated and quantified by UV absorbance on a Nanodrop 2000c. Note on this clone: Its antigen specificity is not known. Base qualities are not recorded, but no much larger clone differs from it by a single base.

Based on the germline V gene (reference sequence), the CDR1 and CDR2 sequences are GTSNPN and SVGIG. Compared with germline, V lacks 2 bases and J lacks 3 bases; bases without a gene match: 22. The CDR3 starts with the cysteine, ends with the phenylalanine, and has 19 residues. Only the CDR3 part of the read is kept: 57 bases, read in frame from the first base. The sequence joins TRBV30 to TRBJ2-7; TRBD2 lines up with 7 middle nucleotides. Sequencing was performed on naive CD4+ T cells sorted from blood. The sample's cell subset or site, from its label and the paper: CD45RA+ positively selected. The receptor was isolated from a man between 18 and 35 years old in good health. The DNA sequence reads TGTGCCTGGAGTACTTCCCGGACTTGGTCCCCAGCGGGGTACTACGAGCAGTACTTC. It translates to CAWSTSRTWSPAGYYEQYF.